The clone carrying this T cell receptor beta chain was recorded at least ten times. This record belongs to a study of read filtering for tumor transcriptome and immune sequencing. Study summary: Among patients, approximately 17 were male and some 15 female, aged about 47 to 80 (mean roughly 64). By R-ISS, stages I, II and III held roughly 8, 16 and 7 patients.

Trimming removed 0 bases from V and 5 bases from J, with 11 bases in between. The V gene's germline CDR1 is LGHNA and CDR2 YSLEER. The CDR3 is 15 residues long. This library used approximately 370 ng RNA and molecular barcoded adaptors spanning alpha/delta and beta/gamma chains. MiXCR, run by TCRdb on the reads, gives a single entry per CDR3 protein. Of 130,000 or so distinct CDR3 sequences listed, roughly 13% are singletons. At the time of active disease, bone marrow was collected from every patient. Sequenced: a population of CD138-negative cells sorted from bone marrow. V is TRBV4-3 and J is TRBJ1-5, with D unclear. This clonotype was sampled from a donor aged 40 or over with multiple myeloma. CDR3 sequence reads: CASSQDRGGDQPQHF. The CDR3 coding sequence is TGCGCCAGCAGCCAAGATCGCGGCGGGGATCAGCCCCAGCATTTT.